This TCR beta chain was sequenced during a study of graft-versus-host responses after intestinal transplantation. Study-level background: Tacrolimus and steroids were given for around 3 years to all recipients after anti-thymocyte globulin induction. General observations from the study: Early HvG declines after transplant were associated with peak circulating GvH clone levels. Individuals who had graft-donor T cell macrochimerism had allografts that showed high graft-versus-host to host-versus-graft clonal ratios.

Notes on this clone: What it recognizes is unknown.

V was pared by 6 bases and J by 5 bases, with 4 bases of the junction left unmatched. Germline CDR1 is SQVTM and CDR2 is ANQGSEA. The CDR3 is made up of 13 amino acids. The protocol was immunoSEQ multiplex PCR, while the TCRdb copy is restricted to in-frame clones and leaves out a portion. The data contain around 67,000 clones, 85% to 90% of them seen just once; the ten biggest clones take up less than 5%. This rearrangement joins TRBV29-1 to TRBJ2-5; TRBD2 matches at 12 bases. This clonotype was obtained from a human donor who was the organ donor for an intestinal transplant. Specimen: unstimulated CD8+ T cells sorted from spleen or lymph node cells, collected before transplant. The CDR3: CSVPGLAGETQYF. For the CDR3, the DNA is TGCAGCGTCCCAGGACTAGCGGGGGAGACCCAGTACTTC.